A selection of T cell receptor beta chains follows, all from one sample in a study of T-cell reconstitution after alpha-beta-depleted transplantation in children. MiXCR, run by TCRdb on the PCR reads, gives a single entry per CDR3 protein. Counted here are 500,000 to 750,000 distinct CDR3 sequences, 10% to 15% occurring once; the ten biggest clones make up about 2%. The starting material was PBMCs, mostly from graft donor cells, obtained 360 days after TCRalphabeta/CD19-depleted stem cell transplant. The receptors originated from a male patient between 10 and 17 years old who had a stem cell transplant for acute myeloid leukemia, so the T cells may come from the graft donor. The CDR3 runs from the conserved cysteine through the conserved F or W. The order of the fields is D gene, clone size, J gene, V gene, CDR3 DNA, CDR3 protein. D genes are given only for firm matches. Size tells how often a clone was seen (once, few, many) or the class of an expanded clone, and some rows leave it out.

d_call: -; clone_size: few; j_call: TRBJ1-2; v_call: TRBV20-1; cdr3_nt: TGCAGTGCTAGGCTCGGGGCAGAGCGATATGGCTACACCTTC; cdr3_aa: CSARLGAERYGYTF
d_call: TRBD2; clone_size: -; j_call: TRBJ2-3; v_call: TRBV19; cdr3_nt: TGTGCCAGCAGACCGGGACTAGCGGGAAATCTGTGGACAGATACGCAGTATTTT; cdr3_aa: CASRPGLAGNLWTDTQYF
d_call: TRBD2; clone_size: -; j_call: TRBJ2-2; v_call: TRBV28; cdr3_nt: TGTGCCAGCAGCCTCCTTTTGCGGGAGCACACCGGGGAGCTGTTTTTT; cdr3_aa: CASSLLLREHTGELFF
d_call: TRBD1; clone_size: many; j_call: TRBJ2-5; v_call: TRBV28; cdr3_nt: TGTGCCAGCAGGCGGACAGGGGTGGAGACCCAGTACTTC; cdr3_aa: CASRRTGVETQYF
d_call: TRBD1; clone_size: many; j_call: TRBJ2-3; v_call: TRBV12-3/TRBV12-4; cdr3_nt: TGTGCCAGCAAGGGGACAGTGCCAGCAGATACGCAGTATTTT; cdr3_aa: CASKGTVPADTQYF
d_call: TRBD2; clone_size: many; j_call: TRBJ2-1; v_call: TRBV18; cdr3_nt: TGTGCCAGCTCACCTCGGGGGGGGCCCTACAATGAGCAGTTCTTC; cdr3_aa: CASSPRGGPYNEQFF
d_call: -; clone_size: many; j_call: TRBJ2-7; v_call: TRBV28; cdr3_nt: TGTGCCAGCAGTTGGACCGACTACGGCTCCTACGAGCAGTACTTC; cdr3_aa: CASSWTDYGSYEQYF
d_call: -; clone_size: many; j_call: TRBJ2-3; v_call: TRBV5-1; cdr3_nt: TGCGCCAGCAAAAGCGGCCCTAGCACAGATACGCAGTATTTT; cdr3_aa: CASKSGPSTDTQYF
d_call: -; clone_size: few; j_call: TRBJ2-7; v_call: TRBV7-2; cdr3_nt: TGTGCCAGCAGCCCTACACTAGTCGGTGGCCTCTACGAGCAGTACTTC; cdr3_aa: CASSPTLVGGLYEQYF
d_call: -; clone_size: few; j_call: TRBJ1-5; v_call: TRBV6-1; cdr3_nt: TGTGCCAGCAGCCCCAGTGAGGGGGGGCATGTAGATCAGCCCCAGCATTTT; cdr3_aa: CASSPSEGGHVDQPQHF
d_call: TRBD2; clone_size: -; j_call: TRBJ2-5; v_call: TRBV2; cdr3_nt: TGTGCCAGCAGTGGGCTAGCGGAACAAGAGACCCAGTACTTC; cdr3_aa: CASSGLAEQETQYF
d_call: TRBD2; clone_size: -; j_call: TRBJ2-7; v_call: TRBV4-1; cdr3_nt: TGCGCCAGCCGGGGACCCGGGACTAGCGACTACGAGCAGTACTTC; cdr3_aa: CASRGPGTSDYEQYF
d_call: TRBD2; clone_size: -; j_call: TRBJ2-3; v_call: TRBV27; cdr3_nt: TGTGCCAGCAGTGCCCTAGCGGGAGCAGATACGCAGTATTTT; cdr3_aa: CASSALAGADTQYF
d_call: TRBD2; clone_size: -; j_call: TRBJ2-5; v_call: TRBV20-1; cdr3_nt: TGCATTGCAAGTCAAGACGCGGGAGGATCCCAAGAGACCCAGTACTTC; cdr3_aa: CIASQDAGGSQETQYF
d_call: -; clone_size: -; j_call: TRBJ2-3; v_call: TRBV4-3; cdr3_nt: TGCGCCAGCAGCCAAGAGTCGGTGAGGGGAGATACGCAGTATTTT; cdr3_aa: CASSQESVRGDTQYF
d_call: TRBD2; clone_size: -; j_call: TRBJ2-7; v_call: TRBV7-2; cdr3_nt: TGTGCCAGCAACCTACTAGCGGGGGAGGTCTACGAGCAGTACTTC; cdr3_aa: CASNLLAGEVYEQYF
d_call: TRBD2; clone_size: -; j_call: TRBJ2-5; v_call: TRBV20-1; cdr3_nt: TGCAGTGCTAGCGGATTCCGACTAGCGGGAGGGGAGACCCAGTACTTC; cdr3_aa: CSASGFRLAGGETQYF
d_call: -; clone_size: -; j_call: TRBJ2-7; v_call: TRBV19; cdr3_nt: TGTGCCAGTAGTAGAGGGATAGCGGACCCTTCCTACGAGCAGTACTTC; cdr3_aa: CASSRGIADPSYEQYF
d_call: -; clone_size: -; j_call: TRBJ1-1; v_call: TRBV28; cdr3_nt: TGTGCCACCGCCACCCCTGTTTGGAACACTGAAGCTTTCTTT; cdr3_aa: CATATPVWNTEAFF
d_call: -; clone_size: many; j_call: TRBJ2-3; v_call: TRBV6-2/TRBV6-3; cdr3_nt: TGTGCCAGCACCGTACAGGGTAGCGGCACAGATACGCAGTATTTT; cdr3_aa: CASTVQGSGTDTQYF
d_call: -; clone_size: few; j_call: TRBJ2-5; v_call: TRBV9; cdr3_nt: TGTGCCAGCAGCGTAGACCCAGTCGGCCAAGAGACCCAGTACTTC; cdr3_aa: CASSVDPVGQETQYF
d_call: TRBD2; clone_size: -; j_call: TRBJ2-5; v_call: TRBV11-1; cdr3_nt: TGTGCCAGCAGCTTAGCCGGGACTAGCGTTTTGGTGGGAGAGACCCAGTACTTC; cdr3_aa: CASSLAGTSVLVGETQYF
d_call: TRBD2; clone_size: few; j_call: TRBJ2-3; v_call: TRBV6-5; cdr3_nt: TGTGCCAGCAGTTGGGGACTAGCGGCAGGCACAGATACGCAGTATTTT; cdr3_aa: CASSWGLAAGTDTQYF
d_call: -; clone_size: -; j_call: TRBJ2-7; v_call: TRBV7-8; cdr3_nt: TGTGCCAGCACCTCCTCTAGGGACGAGCAGTACTTC; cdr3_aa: CASTSSRDEQYF
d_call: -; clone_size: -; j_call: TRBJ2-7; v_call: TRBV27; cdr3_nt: TGTGCCAGCCAGAGGGACAAGTTCCACGAGCAGTACTTC; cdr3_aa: CASQRDKFHEQYF
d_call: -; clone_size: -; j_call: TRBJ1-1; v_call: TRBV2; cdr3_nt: TGTGCCAGCTCCACACCGAACACTGAAGCTTTCTTT; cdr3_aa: CASSTPNTEAFF
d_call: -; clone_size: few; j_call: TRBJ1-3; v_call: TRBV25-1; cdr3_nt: TGTGCCAGCACCTCCCTAGGGTACTCTGGAAACACCATATATTTT; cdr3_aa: CASTSLGYSGNTIYF
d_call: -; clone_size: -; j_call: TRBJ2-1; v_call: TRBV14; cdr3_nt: TGTGCCAGCAGCCAAGAGGGGGTCGGCGAGCAGTTCTTC; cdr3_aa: CASSQEGVGEQFF
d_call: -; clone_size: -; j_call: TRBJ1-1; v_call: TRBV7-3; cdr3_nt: TGTGCCAGCAGCTTAAGGGGGCCCACTGAAGCTTTCTTT; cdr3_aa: CASSLRGPTEAFF
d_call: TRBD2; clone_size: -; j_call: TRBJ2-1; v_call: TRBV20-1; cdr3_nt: TGCAGTGCTAGGACTAGCGGTGGGTTC; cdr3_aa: CSARTSGGF
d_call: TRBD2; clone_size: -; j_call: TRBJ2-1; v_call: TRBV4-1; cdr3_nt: TGCGCCAGCAGCCTTCCTTTAGCGGGAGGGTCCCTCAATGAGCAGTTCTTC; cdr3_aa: CASSLPLAGGSLNEQFF
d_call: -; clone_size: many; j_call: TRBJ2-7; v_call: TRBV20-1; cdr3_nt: TGCAGTGCTAACCGACACGGGGCCTACGAGCAGTACTTC; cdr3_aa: CSANRHGAYEQYF
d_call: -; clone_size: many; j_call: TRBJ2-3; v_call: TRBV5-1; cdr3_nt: TGCGCCAGCCGACAGGTCACAGATACGCAGTATTTT; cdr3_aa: CASRQVTDTQYF
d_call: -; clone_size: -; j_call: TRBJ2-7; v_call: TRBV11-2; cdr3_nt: TGTGCCAGCAGCTTAGTCGGACCAAGGGACGAGCAGTACTTC; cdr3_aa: CASSLVGPRDEQYF
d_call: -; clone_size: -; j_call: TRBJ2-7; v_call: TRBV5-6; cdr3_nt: TGTGCCAGCAGCCCCGAACAGGTAACCTACGAGCAGTACTTC; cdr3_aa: CASSPEQVTYEQYF
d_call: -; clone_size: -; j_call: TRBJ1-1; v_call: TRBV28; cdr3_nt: TGTGCCAGCAGTTTGGGGTCGGCAGTTACTGAAGCTTTCTTT; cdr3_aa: CASSLGSAVTEAFF
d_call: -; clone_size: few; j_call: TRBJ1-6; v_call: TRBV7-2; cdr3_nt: TGTGCCAGCAGCTTAGGGGGCCAGTGGAATTCACCCCTCCACTTT; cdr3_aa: CASSLGGQWNSPLHF
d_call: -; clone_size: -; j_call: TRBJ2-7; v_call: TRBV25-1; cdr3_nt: TGTGCCAGCAGTGAATTCATCGGTAGTGGGGACGGATGCTACGAGCAGTACTTC; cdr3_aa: CASSEFIGSGDGCYEQYF
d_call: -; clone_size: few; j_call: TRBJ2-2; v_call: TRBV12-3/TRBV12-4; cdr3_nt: TGTGCCAGCAGTTTCCGGCCAGGGGGGGGGACCGAGCTGTTTTTT; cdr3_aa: CASSFRPGGGTELFF
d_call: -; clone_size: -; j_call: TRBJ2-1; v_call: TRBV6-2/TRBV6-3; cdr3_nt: TGTGCCAGCACCTCCGCGCCCCCACGCTACAATGAGCAGTTCTTC; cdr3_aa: CASTSAPPRYNEQFF
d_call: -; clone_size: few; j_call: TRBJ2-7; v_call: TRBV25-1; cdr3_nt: TGTGCCGGTACCTACGAGCAGTACTTC; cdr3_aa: CAGTYEQYF
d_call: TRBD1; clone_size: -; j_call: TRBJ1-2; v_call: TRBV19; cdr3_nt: TGTGCCAGTAGTATGATGGGGACAGGGGAACCTAACTATGGCTACACCTTC; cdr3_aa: CASSMMGTGEPNYGYTF
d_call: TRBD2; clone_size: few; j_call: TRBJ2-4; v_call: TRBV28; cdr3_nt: TGTGCCAGCAGTTTAGGTGGGACTAGCGTTAAAAACATTCAGTACTTC; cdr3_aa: CASSLGGTSVKNIQYF
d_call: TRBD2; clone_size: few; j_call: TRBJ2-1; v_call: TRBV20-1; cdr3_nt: TGCAGTGCTAAACTAGCGGGAGAATCCAATGAGCAGTTCTTC; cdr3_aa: CSAKLAGESNEQFF
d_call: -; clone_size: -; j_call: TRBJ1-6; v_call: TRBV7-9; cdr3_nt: TGTGCCAGCAGCGAGACCCCGAGGTCCTATAATTCACCCCTCCACTTT; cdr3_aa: CASSETPRSYNSPLHF
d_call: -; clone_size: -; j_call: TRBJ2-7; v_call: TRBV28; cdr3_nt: TGTGCCAGCAGTTTATCCGCCGAGGGTAGGCGCGAGCAGTACTTC; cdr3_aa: CASSLSAEGRREQYF
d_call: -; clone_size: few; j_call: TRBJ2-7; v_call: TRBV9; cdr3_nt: TGTGCCAGCAGCGTAGCAGGGGGAGGGCCTCCCTACGAGCAGTACTTC; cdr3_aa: CASSVAGGGPPYEQYF
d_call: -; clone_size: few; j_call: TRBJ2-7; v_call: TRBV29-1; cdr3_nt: TGCAGCGTTGTTGAGGTTAGGAGCTCCTACGAGCAGTACTTC; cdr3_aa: CSVVEVRSSYEQYF
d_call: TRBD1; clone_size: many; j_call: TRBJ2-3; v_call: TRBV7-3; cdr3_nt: TGTGCCAGCAGCTTAAACAGGGGGACCACTAGCACAGATACGCAGTATTTT; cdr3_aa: CASSLNRGTTSTDTQYF